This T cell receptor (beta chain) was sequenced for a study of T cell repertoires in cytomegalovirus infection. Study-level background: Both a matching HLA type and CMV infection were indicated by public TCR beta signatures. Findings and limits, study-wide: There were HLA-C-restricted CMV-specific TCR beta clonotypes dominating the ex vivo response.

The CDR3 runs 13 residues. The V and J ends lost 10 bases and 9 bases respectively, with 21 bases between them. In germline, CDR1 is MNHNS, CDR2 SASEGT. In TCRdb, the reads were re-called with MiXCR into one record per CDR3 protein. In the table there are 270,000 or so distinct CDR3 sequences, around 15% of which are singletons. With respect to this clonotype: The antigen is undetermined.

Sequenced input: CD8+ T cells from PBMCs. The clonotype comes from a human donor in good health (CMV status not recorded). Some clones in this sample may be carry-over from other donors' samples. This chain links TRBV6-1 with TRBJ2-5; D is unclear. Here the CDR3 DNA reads TGTGCCACCACCCCGCCCGACCGAGGCTCCCAGTACTTC. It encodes CATTPPDRGSQYF.